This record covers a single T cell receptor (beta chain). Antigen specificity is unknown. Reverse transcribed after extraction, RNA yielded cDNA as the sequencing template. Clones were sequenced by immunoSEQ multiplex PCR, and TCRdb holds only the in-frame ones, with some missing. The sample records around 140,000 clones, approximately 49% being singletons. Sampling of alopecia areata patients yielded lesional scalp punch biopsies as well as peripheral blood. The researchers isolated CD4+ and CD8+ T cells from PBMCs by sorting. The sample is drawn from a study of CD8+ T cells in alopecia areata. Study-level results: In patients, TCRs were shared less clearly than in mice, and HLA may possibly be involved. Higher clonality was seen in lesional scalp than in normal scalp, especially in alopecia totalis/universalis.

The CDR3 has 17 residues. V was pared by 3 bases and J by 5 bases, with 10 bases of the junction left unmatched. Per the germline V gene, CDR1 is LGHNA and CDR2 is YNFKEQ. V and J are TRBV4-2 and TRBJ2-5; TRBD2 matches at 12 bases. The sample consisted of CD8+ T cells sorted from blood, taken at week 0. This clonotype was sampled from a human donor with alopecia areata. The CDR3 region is CASSHRTSGDETETQYF. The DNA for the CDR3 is TGTGCCAGCAGCCATAGGACTAGCGGGGACGAAACGGAGACCCAGTACTTC.